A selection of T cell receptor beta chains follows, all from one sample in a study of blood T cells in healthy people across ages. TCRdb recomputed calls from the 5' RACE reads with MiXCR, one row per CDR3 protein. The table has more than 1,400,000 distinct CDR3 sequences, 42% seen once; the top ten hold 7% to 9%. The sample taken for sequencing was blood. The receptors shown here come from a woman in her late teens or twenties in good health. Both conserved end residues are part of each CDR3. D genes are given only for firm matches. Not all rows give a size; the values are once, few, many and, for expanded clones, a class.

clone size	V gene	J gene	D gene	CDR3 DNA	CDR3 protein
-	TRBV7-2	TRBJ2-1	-	TGTGCCAGCAGCATCTCAGGACCGCTCGACTACAATGAGCAGTTCTTC	CASSISGPLDYNEQFF
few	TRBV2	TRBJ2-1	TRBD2	TGTGCCAGCAGTGCGCGGCTAGCGGGCTCCTACAATGAGCAGTTCTTC	CASSARLAGSYNEQFF
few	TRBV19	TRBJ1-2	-	TGTGCCAGTAGGATGGTCCTCGCCGGGTATGGCTACACCTTC	CASRMVLAGYGYTF
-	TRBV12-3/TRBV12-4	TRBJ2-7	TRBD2	TGTGCCAGCAGGGCCGCGGGGCGGGGGGACTACGAGCAGTACTTC	CASRAAGRGDYEQYF
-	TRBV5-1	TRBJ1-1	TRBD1	TGCGCCAGCCGGAACAGGGGGCAGGGCACTGAAGCTTTCTTT	CASRNRGQGTEAFF
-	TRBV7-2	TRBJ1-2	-	TGTGCCAGCAGCTTGGACAATAACTATGGCTACACCTTC	CASSLDNNYGYTF
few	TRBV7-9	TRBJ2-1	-	TGTGCCAGCAGCTCCGTGACAGCCTACAATGAGCAGTTCTTC	CASSSVTAYNEQFF
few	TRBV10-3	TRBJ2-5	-	TGTGCCATCAGTGAGTCGGGCGCGGGATCAGAGACCCAGTACTTC	CAISESGAGSETQYF
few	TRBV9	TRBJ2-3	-	TGTGCCAGCAGCGTAGGAAATAGCGGAAACACAGATACGCAGTATTTT	CASSVGNSGNTDTQYF
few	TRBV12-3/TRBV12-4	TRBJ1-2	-	TGTGCCAGCAGCCCGCTCCGGCAGGCGGCGTACACCTTC	CASSPLRQAAYTF
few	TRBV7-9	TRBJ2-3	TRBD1	TGTGCCAGCAGCCCCCTACCGGGACAGGGCACAGATACGCAGTATTTT	CASSPLPGQGTDTQYF
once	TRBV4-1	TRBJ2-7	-	TGCGCCAGAAGCCAAGGGGTTAACTACGAGCAGTACTTC	CARSQGVNYEQYF
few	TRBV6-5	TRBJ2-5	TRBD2	TGTGCCAGCAGTTACGGCGGGGGTCAGGAGACCCAGTACTTC	CASSYGGGQETQYF
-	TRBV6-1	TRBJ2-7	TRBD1	TGTGCCAGCAGCCCCCGGGACAGGGGGCCGAATGAGCAGTACTTC	CASSPRDRGPNEQYF
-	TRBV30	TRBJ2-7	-	TGTGCCTGGAGTTACTCTTCCTACGAGCAGTACTTC	CAWSYSSYEQYF
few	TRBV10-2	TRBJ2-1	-	TGCGCCAGCAGTGAGTCGATACTTCACTCCTACAATGAGCAGTTCTTC	CASSESILHSYNEQFF
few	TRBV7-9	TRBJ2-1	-	TGTGCCAGTCAAAGGGAACGCGATGAGCAGTTCTTC	CASQRERDEQFF
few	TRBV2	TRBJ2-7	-	TGTGCCAGCAAAGCCGGCCAGGGGTCCTACGAGCAGTACTTC	CASKAGQGSYEQYF
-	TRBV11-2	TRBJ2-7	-	TGTGCCAGCAGTGGTCTTCCTAGCTACGAGCAGTACTTC	CASSGLPSYEQYF
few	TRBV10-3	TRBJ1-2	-	TGTGCCATCGTGGAGGGTAGGGAAGGCGAGGGCTACACCTTC	CAIVEGREGEGYTF
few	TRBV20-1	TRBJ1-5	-	TGCAGTGCTAGAGATCCCGCCATGGTTGGGGGCAATCAGCCCCAGCATTTT	CSARDPAMVGGNQPQHF
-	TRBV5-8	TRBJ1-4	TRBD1	TGTGCCAGCAGCCCCCTACGACAGGGGAATGAAAAACTGTTTTTT	CASSPLRQGNEKLFF
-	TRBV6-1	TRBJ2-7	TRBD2	TGTGCCAGCAGGGAGCCGGGACTAGCGGGAGTAAGGTACGAGCAGTACTTC	CASREPGLAGVRYEQYF
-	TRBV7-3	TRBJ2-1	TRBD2	TGTGCCAGCAGCCAACACCCGGGACTAGCTGGTAGCAATGAGCAGTTCTTC	CASSQHPGLAGSNEQFF
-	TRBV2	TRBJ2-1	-	TGTGCCAGCAGTGATCAAACTAGTGCCCACAATGAGCAGTTCTTC	CASSDQTSAHNEQFF
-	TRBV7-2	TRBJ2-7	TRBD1	TGTGCCAGCAGTTCGGACAGGTCCTCCGAGCAGTACTTC	CASSSDRSSEQYF
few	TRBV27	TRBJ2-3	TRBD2	TGTGCCAGCAGAAGATTGACTAGCGGGGATTACACAGATACGCAGTATTTT	CASRRLTSGDYTDTQYF
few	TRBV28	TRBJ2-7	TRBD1	TGTGCCAGCCAAACAGGGGGAAAGCAGTACTTC	CASQTGGKQYF
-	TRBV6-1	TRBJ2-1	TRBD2	TGTGCCAGCAGCGGAGCGGGGGGGGACAGGAGCATAAATGAGCAGTTCTTC	CASSGAGGDRSINEQFF
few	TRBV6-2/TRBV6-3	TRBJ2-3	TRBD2	TGTGCCAGCAGGGCGGGAGTTTTTTATACGCAGTATTTT	CASRAGVFYTQYF
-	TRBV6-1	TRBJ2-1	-	TGTGCCAGCAGTTTAGTGGGGGCCAGAGATGAGCAGTTCTTC	CASSLVGARDEQFF
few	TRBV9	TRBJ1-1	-	TGTGCCAGCAGCGTAGTGGAGGAATATGAAGCTTTCTTT	CASSVVEEYEAFF
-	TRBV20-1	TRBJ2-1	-	TGCAATCTTAAAGGGGACAATGAGCAGTTCTTC	CNLKGDNEQFF
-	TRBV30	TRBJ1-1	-	TGTGCCTGGAGTGTACTACAGTATGAAGCTTTCTTT	CAWSVLQYEAFF
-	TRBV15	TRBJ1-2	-	TGTGCCACCAGCGAGGCCCCCCTGGGCTACACCTTC	CATSEAPLGYTF
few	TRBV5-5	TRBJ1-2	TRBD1	TGTGCCACCCCATTACCGGGACAGACCCCTGGCTACACCTTC	CATPLPGQTPGYTF
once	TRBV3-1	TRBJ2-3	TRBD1	TGTGCCAGCAGCCAAGCGGGACAGGGGAGGCCAGATACGCAGTATTTT	CASSQAGQGRPDTQYF
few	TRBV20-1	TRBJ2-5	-	TGCAGTGGAAGAGCTCAAGAGACCCAGTACTTC	CSGRAQETQYF
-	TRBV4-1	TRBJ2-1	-	TGCGCCAGCAGCCAAGCCTGGGGCCCGACGGCCAATGAGCAGTTCTTC	CASSQAWGPTANEQFF
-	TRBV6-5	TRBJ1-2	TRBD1	TGTGCCAGCAGTTTGGAAGGACAGGGGGTGGTTGGTGGCTACACCTTC	CASSLEGQGVVGGYTF
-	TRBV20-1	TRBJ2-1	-	TGCAGTGGACTGTCGAGCGGGTATCTTAATGAGCAGTTCTTC	CSGLSSGYLNEQFF
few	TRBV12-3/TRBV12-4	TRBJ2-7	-	TGTGCCAGCAGCATATGGGGCCTAGAGCAGTACTTC	CASSIWGLEQYF
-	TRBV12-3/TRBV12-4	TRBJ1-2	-	TGTGCCAGCAGCCGGTCGGGGCAAACCTATGGCTACACCTTC	CASSRSGQTYGYTF
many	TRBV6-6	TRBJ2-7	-	TGTGCCAGCAGGTATAGCGGTTCCGCGGGGGAGCAGTACTTC	CASRYSGSAGEQYF
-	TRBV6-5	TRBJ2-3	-	TGTGCCAGCAGTTCTGTAGGGGCCGGGGATACGCAGTATTTT	CASSSVGAGDTQYF
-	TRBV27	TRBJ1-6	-	TGTGCCAGCAGAATCCTGCGACAGAACTCCTATAATTCACCCCTCCACTTT	CASRILRQNSYNSPLHF
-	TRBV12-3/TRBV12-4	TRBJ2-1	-	TGTGCCAGCAGTCTAACTAGAAGCTCCTACAATGAGCAGTTCTTC	CASSLTRSSYNEQFF
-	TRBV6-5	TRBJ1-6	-	TGTGCCAGTAAATCGTGGGAGTCACCCCTCCACTTT	CASKSWESPLHF
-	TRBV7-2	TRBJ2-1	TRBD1	TGTGCCAGCAGCATAAACAGGGGATCCTACAATGAGCAGTTCTTC	CASSINRGSYNEQFF
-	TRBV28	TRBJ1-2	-	TGTGCCAGCAGCCAGGGATCAGGGCAGAGCGTTGGCTACACCTTC	CASSQGSGQSVGYTF
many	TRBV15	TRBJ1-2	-	TGTGCCACCAGCCGAGGACAGCAGCATAACTATGGCTACACCTTC	CATSRGQQHNYGYTF
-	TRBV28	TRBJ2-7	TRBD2	TGTGCCAGCAGTCTTCTAGCGGGGGCCGAACCTTACGAGCAGTACTTC	CASSLLAGAEPYEQYF
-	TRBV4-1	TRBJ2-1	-	TGCGCCAGCAGCCCCACGGCCAATGAGCAGTTCTTC	CASSPTANEQFF
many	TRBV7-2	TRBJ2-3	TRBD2	TGTGCCAGTAATCTACTAGCGGGAGATGTGACAGATACGCAGTATTTT	CASNLLAGDVTDTQYF
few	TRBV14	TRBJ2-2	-	TGCGCCAGCAGCCACGGCGGGGAGCTGTTTTTT	CASSHGGELFF
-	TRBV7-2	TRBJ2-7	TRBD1	TGTGCCAGCAGCTTAACGGGACAGGCAGACTACGAGCAGTACTTC	CASSLTGQADYEQYF
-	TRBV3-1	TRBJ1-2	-	TGTGCCAGCAGCCAAGGAGCAGAATACTATGGCTACACCTTC	CASSQGAEYYGYTF